This T cell receptor (beta chain) was recorded in a study of blood T cells in healthy people across ages. Per germline, CDR1 DFQATT and CDR2 SNEGSKA (reference sequence). This CDR3 comprises 14 residues. V gave up 6 bases and J gave up 8 bases, with 19 bases separating them. The second PCR ran 7 to 11 cycles with a sample-barcoded 5' primer and J-beta primers. TCRdb re-analysed the 5' RACE reads in MiXCR, keeping a single row per CDR3 protein. This sample has 1.5 million to 2 million distinct CDR3 sequences, with approximately 40% found just once. General observations from the study: Among T cells, TCR beta diversity per million cells dropped roughly linearly as age rose.

Concerning this clonotype itself: What it binds is unknown.

The J gene is TRBJ1-4, the V gene TRBV20-1; perhaps TRBD1 as D (6 bases). The clonotype originates from a human donor in good health. Sequenced material: blood. DNA of the CDR3: TGCAGTGCGTCGACCCCCAGGGACATGGAAAAACTGTTTTTT. Its protein is CSASTPRDMEKLFF.